What follows describes a single T cell receptor beta chain. This sample is drawn from a study of shared clonotypes between healthy human individuals. Study as a whole: Per donor, CD8 memory used one plate, CD8 naive used two, CD4 memory used three and CD4 naive used three.

V lost 3 bases to trimming and J lost 6 bases; unmatched junction nucleotides: 4. The CDR3 contains 13 residues. The germline CDR1 and CDR2 sequences are MDHEN and SYDVKM. Profiling relied on immunoSEQ multiplex PCR, and the TCRdb table lists in-frame clones only, not all of them. The table has 2.3 million or so clones, 93% seen once. The chain recombines TRBV28 with TRBJ2-5; TRBD1 agrees at 7 bases. Sequences were obtained from naive CD4+ T cells from PBMCs. The subset: CD45RA+ positively selected. This TCR was recovered from a man in his late teens or twenties in good health. Some clones in this sample may be carry-over from other donors' samples. As DNA, the CDR3 is TGTGCCAGCAGTTTGCGACAGGGACAGACCCAGTACTTC. It translates to CASSLRQGQTQYF.